The T cell receptor (beta chain) under discussion was sequenced for a study of control samples from healthy donors and cancer patients. TCRdb's table, derived via immunoSEQ multiplex PCR, lists solely in-frame clones and lacks some. The table has approximately 170,000 clones, roughly 93% seen once; the top ten hold roughly 3.9%. This CDR3 has 12 amino acids. The ends were cut back, 5 bases at V and 3 bases at J, with 8 bases in the middle. CDR1 is SGHDT and CDR2 is YYEEEE in the germline V gene. Sequenced input: blood. The sequence was obtained from a woman aged 60-75 years in good health. The V call is TRBV5-6, the J call TRBJ1-1; D unclear. In DNA form, the CDR3 reads TGTGCCAGCAGTTACGGACACACTGAAGCTTTCTTT. Its translation is CASSYGHTEAFF. The full variable domain, in which reference TRBV5-6 and TRBJ1-1 provide the parts outside the CDR3, is DAGVTQSPTHLIKTRGQQVTLRCSPKSGHDTVSWYQQALGQGPQFIFQYYEEEERQRGNFPDRFSGHQFPNYSSELNVNALLLGDSALYLCASSYGHTEAFFGQGTRLTVV.